This T cell receptor (beta chain) came from a study of cytomegalovirus exposure and HLA in healthy donors. Findings and caveats of the study: TCR beta sequences reportedly predicted the HLA-A and HLA-B alleles of most subjects accurately. A further, later analysis showed that HLA-associated TCR beta chains (compared with equally common others) were more clonally expanded. By a later analysis, the bulk of CMV-associated TCR beta chains appeared HLA-restricted.

PCR employed 60 Vbeta and 13 Jbeta primers. Sequencing used immunoSEQ multiplex PCR; TCRdb keeps in-frame clones, though not all of them. This table has 100,000 to 150,000 clones, about 80% appearing once. CDR3 length: 16 amino acids. The germline V and J ends were trimmed by 1 base and 0 bases, with 11 bases remaining between them. Germline V gives CDR1 SGHTS, CDR2 YDEGEE. Details on this clone: Its cognate antigen is unknown.

The chain recombines TRBV5-8 with TRBJ1-5, with D possibly matching TRBD1 (6 bases). The TCR comes from a man aged 30 to 45 in good health and CMV-seronegative. Material for sequencing was PBMCs. This CDR3 is CASSLSGTSSNQPQHF. The CDR3 region has the DNA TGTGCCAGCAGCTTGTCCGGGACATCTAGCAATCAGCCCCAGCATTTT.